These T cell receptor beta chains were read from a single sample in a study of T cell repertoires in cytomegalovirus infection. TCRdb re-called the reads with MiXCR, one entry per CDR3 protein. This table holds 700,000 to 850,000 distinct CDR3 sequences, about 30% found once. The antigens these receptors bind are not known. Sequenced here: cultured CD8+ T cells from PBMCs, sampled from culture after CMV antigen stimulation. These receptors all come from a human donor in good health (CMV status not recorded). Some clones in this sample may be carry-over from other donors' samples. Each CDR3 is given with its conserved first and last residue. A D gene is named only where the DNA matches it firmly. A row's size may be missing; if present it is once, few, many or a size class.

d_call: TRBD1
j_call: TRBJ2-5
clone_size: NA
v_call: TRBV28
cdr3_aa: CASSWDSLGETQYF
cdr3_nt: TGTGCCAGCAGTTGGGACAGCCTCGGGGAGACCCAGTACTTC

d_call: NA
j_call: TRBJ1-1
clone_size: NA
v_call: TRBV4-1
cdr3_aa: CASSQVMGPEAFF
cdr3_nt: TGCGCCAGCAGCCAAGTTATGGGTCCTGAAGCTTTCTTT

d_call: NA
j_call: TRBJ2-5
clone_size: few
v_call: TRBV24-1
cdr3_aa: CATSDPERGWQETQYF
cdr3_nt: TGTGCCACCAGTGACCCGGAACGGGGGTGGCAAGAGACCCAGTACTTC

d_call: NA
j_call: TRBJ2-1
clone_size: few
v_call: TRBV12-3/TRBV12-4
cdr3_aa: CACSPGGTAWDEQFF
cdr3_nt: TGTGCCTGCTCCCCGGGGGGGACAGCGTGGGATGAGCAGTTCTTC

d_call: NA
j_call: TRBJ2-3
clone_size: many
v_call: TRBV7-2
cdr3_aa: CASSLGPQEASTDTQYF
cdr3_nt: TGTGCCAGCAGCTTAGGGCCGCAGGAAGCAAGCACAGATACGCAGTATTTT

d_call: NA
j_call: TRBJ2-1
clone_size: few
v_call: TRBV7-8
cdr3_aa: CASSPLQGPYNEQFF
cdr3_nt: TGTGCCAGCAGCCCCCTTCAGGGCCCCTACAATGAGCAGTTCTTC

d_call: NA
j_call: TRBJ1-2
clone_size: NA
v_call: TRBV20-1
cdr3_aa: CSARAKGSYGARGYTF
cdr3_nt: TGCAGTGCTAGAGCCAAGGGGTCCTACGGGGCAAGAGGCTACACCTTC

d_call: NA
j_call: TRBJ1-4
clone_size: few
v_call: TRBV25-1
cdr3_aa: CASSDLEAYATNEKLFF
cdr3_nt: TGTGCCAGCAGTGATCTTGAGGCCTATGCAACTAATGAAAAACTGTTTTTT

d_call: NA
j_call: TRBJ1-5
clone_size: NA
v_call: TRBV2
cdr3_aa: CASSVIGGQSYSNQPQHF
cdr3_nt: TGTGCCAGCAGTGTAATTGGGGGACAATCCTATAGCAATCAGCCCCAGCATTTT

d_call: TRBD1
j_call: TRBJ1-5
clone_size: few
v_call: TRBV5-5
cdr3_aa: CASSGKTGGGQPQHF
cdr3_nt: TGTGCCAGCAGCGGAAAAACAGGGGGCGGTCAGCCCCAGCATTTT

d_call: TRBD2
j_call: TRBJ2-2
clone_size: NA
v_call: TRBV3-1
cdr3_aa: CASSQALGASGDRELFF
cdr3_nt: TGTGCCAGCAGCCAAGCTCTCGGGGCTAGCGGGGATCGGGAGCTGTTTTTT

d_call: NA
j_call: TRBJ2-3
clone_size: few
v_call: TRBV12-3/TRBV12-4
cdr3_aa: CASSETGGKDTQYF
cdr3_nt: TGTGCCAGCAGCGAGACCGGAGGGAAAGATACGCAGTATTTT

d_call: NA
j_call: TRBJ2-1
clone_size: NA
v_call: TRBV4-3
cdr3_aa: CASSQFINNEQFF
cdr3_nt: TGCGCCAGCAGCCAGTTTATCAACAATGAGCAGTTCTTC

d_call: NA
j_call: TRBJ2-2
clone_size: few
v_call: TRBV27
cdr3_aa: CASSSSGTPPRNTGELFF
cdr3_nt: TGTGCCAGCAGTTCATCCGGGACACCTCCGCGAAACACCGGGGAGCTGTTTTTT

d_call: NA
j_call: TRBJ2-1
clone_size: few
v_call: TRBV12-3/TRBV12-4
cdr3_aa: CASSPWTGEQFF
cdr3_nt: TGTGCCAGCAGTCCCTGGACGGGGGAGCAGTTCTTC

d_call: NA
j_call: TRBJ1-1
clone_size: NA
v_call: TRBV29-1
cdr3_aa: CSGEPTKSNTEAFF
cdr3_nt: TGCAGCGGTGAGCCGACCAAATCTAACACTGAAGCTTTCTTT

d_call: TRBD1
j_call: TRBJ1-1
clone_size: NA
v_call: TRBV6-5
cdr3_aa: CASSYTTGLRDAFF
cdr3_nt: TGTGCCAGCAGTTACACGACAGGGCTGCGGGACGCTTTCTTT

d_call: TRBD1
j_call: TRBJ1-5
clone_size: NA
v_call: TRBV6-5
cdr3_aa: CASKDRGFGQPQHF
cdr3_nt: TGTGCCAGCAAGGACAGGGGTTTTGGTCAGCCCCAGCATTTT

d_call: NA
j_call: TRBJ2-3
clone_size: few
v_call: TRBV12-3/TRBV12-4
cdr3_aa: CASSRDSRPPTDTQYF
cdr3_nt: TGTGCCAGCAGCCGGGACTCACGCCCTCCCACAGATACGCAGTATTTT

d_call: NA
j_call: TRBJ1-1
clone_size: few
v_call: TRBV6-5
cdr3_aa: CASIHGETFF
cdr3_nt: TGTGCCAGCATCCACGGGGAGACTTTCTTT

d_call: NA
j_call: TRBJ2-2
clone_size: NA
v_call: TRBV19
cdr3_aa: CASSIVGAGELFF
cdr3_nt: TGTGCCAGTAGTATAGTGGGAGCCGGGGAGCTGTTTTTT

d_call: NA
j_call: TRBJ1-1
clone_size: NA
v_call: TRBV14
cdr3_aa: CASSQVPWGGNTEAFF
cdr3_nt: TGTGCCAGCAGCCAAGTCCCCTGGGGAGGGAACACTGAAGCTTTCTTT

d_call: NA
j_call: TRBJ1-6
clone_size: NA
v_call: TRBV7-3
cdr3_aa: CASSVGRDNSPLHF
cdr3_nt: TGTGCCAGCAGTGTGGGACGGGACAATTCACCCCTCCACTTT

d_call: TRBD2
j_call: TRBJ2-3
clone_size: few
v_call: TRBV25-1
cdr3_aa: CASSVRGESTDTQYF
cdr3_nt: TGTGCCAGCAGTGTGCGGGGGGAAAGCACAGATACGCAGTATTTT

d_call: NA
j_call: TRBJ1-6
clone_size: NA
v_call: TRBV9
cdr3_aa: CASSVAGNDNSPLHF
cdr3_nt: TGTGCCAGCAGCGTAGCGGGTAACGATAATTCACCCCTCCACTTT

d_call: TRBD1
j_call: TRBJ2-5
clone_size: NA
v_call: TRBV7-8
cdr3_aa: CASKPWDSGNKETQYF
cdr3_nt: TGTGCCAGCAAACCATGGGACAGTGGGAATAAAGAGACCCAGTACTTC

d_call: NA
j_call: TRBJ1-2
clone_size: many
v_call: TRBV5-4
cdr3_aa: CASSLWGTGGRNYGYTF
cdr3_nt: TGTGCCAGCAGCTTGTGGGGGACTGGGGGGCGAAACTATGGCTACACCTTC

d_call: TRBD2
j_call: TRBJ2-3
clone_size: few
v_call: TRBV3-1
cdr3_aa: CASSQVGEPSGGDTDTQYF
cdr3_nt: TGTGCCAGCAGCCAAGTTGGTGAACCTAGCGGGGGAGACACAGATACGCAGTATTTT

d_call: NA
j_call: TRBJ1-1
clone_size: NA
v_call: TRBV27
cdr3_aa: CASSYGSATRAFF
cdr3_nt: TGTGCCAGCAGCTACGGGTCCGCGACGAGAGCTTTCTTT

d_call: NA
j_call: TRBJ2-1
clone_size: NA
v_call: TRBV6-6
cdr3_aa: CASSYRTGQYNEQFF
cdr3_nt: TGTGCCAGCAGTTACCGTACCGGACAGTACAATGAGCAGTTCTTC

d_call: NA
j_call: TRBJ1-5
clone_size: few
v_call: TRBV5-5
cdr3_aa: CASSLIPGQSGREQPQHF
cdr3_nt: TGTGCCAGCAGCTTAATTCCGGGGCAGTCGGGGCGAGAACAGCCCCAGCATTTT

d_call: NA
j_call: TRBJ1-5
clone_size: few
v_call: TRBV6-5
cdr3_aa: CASSYAPKNQPQHF
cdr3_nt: TGTGCCAGCAGTTACGCCCCCAAAAATCAGCCCCAGCATTTT

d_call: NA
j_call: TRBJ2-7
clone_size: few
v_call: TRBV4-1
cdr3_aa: CASSQEVGVVGSYEQYF
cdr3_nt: TGCGCCAGCAGCCAAGAAGTGGGGGTGGTGGGCTCCTACGAGCAGTACTTC

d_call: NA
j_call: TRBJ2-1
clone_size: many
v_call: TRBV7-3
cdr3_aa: CASSPGEGHYSYNEQFF
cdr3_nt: TGTGCCAGCAGCCCAGGCGAAGGGCACTACTCCTACAATGAGCAGTTCTTC

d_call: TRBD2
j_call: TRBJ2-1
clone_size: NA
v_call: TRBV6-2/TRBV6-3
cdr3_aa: CASSYGGGRGSYNEQFF
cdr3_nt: TGTGCCAGCAGTTATGGCGGGGGACGAGGATCCTACAATGAGCAGTTCTTC